This T cell receptor beta chain was documented in a study of blood T cell repertoires in COVID-19. Individuals aged roughly 18 to 95 years were recruited from about two dozen US areas. Researchers sorted participants into cohorts using their self-reported clinical history. Data came from immunoSEQ multiplex PCR; TCRdb stores just in-frame clones and leaves some out. The sample contains 170,000 or so clones, approximately 78% of which appear only once. Material: PBMCs or T cells enriched from blood (not recorded which). The sequence came from a woman in her fifties or sixties who had recovered from COVID-19.

The CDR3: CASKEWSSYEQYF. The CDR3 nucleotides read TGTGCCAGTAAAGAATGGAGCTCCTACGAGCAGTACTTC. This chain uses TRBV19 with TRBJ2-7; D is uncertain. The germline gives CDR1 LNHDA, CDR2 SQIVND (reference sequence). Trimming stripped 7 bases from V and 0 bases from J, with 10 bases between. The CDR3 contains 13 residues.